These 21 T cell receptor beta chains share one sample of origin, sequenced in a study of blood T cell repertoires in COVID-19. Clones were sequenced by immunoSEQ multiplex PCR, and TCRdb holds only the in-frame ones, with some missing. The sample consists of 95,000 to 150,000 clones, roughly 88% of them appearing once. Sequences were obtained from peripheral blood. These receptors were taken from a human donor in a cohort sampled during active COVID-19.

The rearrangement links TRBV30 to TRBJ1-3; D uncertain. This CDR3 is 13 amino acids long. Between the trimmed V and J ends, which lost 0 bases and 1 base, there was a span of 4 bases. CDR1 is GTSNPN, CDR2 SVGIG, per germline (reference sequence). The CDR3 DNA follows: TGTGCCTGGAGTGTGAGTTCTGGAAACACCATATATTTT. The encoded protein is CAWSVSSGNTIYF.

The genes are TRBV11-2 and TRBJ2-5; 9 positions agree with TRBD1. This CDR3 contains 15 residues. V shed 5 bases, J shed 5 bases, and the junction held 9 bases outside the gene matches. Germline CDR1 is SGHAT and CDR2 is FQNNGV. The CDR3 protein is CASSLTGGAAETQYF. The CDR3 DNA reads as TGTGCCAGCAGCCTTACAGGGGGCGCGGCGGAGACCCAGTACTTC.

This clone came up once. V usage is TRBV27 and J usage is TRBJ2-5; 7 bases line up with TRBD2. The V segment lost 3 bases and the J segment 1 base; nucleotides outside the gene matches: 2. The CDR3 covers 14 residues. CDR1 is MNHEY, CDR2 SMNVEV, per germline (reference sequence). CDR3 protein: CASSFWGGQETQYF. The CDR3 region has the DNA TGTGCCAGCAGTTTTTGGGGGGGCCAAGAGACCCAGTACTTC.

The V and J genes are TRBV10-2 and TRBJ2-3; perhaps TRBD1 as D (6 bases). CDR1 is WSHSY and CDR2 is SAAADI in the germline V gene. The CDR3 is made up of 16 amino acids. Deletions cut 2 bases from V and 0 bases from J, with 12 bases between. CDR3 coding DNA: TGCGCCAGCAGTGAGGGACATAGGGGGAGCACAGATACGCAGTATTTT. Its translation is CASSEGHRGSTDTQYF.

The count of this clone is one. The CDR3 coding sequence is TGTGCCAGCAGTGAAGGGGACAGGGTTTCTTATGGCTACACCTTC. It encodes CASSEGDRVSYGYTF. This chain joins TRBV2 and TRBJ1-2, with 9 bases fitting TRBD1. V trimming: 1 base; J trimming: 5 bases; junction bases outside the gene matches: 5. The CDR3 runs 15 residues. Germline loops: CDR1 SNHLY, CDR2 FYNNEI.

The V gene is TRBV27, the J gene TRBJ2-7, with D possibly TRBD1 on 5 matching bases. Trimming took 3 bases from V and 7 from J, leaving 16 bases between them. The CDR3 consists of 14 residues. The germline V gene has CDR1 MNHEY and CDR2 SMNVEV (reference sequence). The CDR3 DNA follows: TGTGCCAGCAGTTTTCAGGGTCGAGGTAATGAGCAGTACTTC. Residues: CASSFQGRGNEQYF.

This clone has only a few counts. This sequence joins TRBV7-9 and TRBJ1-3; a weak D match, TRBD1 (6 bases). The length of the CDR3 is 15 residues. CDR1 and CDR2 (germline): SEHNR, FQNEAQ (reference sequence). V was cut by 1 base and J by 1 base, with 8 bases left in between. The CDR3 loop reads CASSLETGSGNTIYF. The CDR3 DNA reads as TGTGCCAGCAGCTTAGAAACAGGGTCTGGAAACACCATATATTTT.

As DNA, the CDR3 is TGTGCCAGCAGCGGACAGGGAGTTGGCGCCAACGTCCTGACTTTC. This gives the protein CASSGQGVGANVLTF. The V gene is TRBV6-5, the J gene TRBJ2-6; the match to TRBD1 covers 8 bases. V gave up 6 bases and J gave up 7 bases; unmatched junction bases: 8. This CDR3 has 15 residues. Germline V gene data show CDR1 as MNHEY and CDR2 as SVGAGI.

V usage is TRBV29-1 and J usage is TRBJ1-1; TRBD1 is a possible D gene (5 bases). CDR3 length equals 13 residues. Per germline, CDR1 SQVTM and CDR2 ANQGSEA. V lost 7 bases and J lost 1, with 13 bases in between. The CDR3 region is CSGHRLTNTEAFF. CDR3 coding DNA: TGCAGCGGTCACAGGCTCACGAACACTGAAGCTTTCTTT.

The chain joins TRBV6-5 to TRBJ2-3; D might be TRBD2 (6 bases). Trimming left V 0 bases short and J 10 bases short, with 14 bases between. This CDR3 region has 14 residues. Germline V gives CDR1 MNHEY, CDR2 SVGAGI. CDR3 sequence reads: CASSYSDRGIAQYF. CDR3 nucleotide sequence: TGTGCCAGCAGTTACTCCGACCGGGGGATCGCGCAGTATTTT.

The chain links TRBV5-4 to TRBJ2-5, with no clear D. Germline V gives CDR1 SGHNT, CDR2 YYREEE (reference sequence). Trimming cost V 0 bases and J 1 base, with 13 bases left between them. The CDR3 spans 16 residues. This CDR3 is CASSLGSTDFQETQYF. The CDR3 DNA is TGTGCCAGCAGCTTGGGGTCTACAGATTTCCAAGAGACCCAGTACTTC.

This chain uses TRBV3-1 (or the pseudogene TRBV3-2) with TRBJ1-1; D is uncertain. CDR3 size: 15 residues. Germline loops: CDR1 LGHDT, CDR2 YNNKEL (reference sequence). Trimming removed 0 bases at V and 1 base at J, with 9 bases between. The CDR3 DNA reads TGTGCCAGCAGCCAAGATTGGGAGTCGAACACTGAAGCTTTCTTT. Its protein is CASSQDWESNTEAFF.

Written as DNA, the CDR3 is TGCGCCAGCAGCTTGGGCCAGGGCTCAGATACGCAGTATTTT. Translating it yields CASSLGQGSDTQYF. V gene TRBV5-1 combines with J gene TRBJ2-3, with D perhaps TRBD1 (5 bases). V was pared by 0 bases and J by 4 bases, with 9 bases between. Per germline, CDR1 SGHRS and CDR2 YFSETQ. The CDR3 has 14 amino acids.

The rearrangement uses TRBV5-8 and TRBJ2-1; TRBD1 is a possible D gene (5 bases). V shed 7 bases and J shed 0 bases, with 17 bases lying between them. Germline V gene lookup returns CDR1 SGHTS and CDR2 YDEGEE. This CDR3 is 16 amino acids long. The CDR3, as DNA: TGTGCCAGCCCACACTTATTCGACAGCTCCTACAATGAGCAGTTCTTC. This codes for CASPHLFDSSYNEQFF.

The V and J genes are TRBV20-1 and TRBJ1-1; weak D call: TRBD1 (5 bases). Deletions cut 3 bases from V and 1 base from J, with 18 bases between. Germline values: CDR1 DFQATT, CDR2 SNEGSKA (reference sequence). The CDR3 is 16 residues long. The CDR3: CSASVLAGQRNTEAFF. CDR3 nucleotides: TGCAGTGCTAGTGTATTGGCAGGGCAAAGGAACACTGAAGCTTTCTTT.

V usage is TRBV11-2 and J usage is TRBJ2-3, with a possible D match to TRBD2 (5 bases). This CDR3 has 15 residues. V lost 1 base and J 2 bases, leaving 10 bases between the germline ends. Germline CDR1 reads SGHAT; CDR2 reads FQNNGV. CDR3 in DNA: TGTGCCAGCAGCTTAGTGGGCGGGCTCACAGATACGCAGTATTTT. Translated: CASSLVGGLTDTQYF.

The chain has TRBV2 and TRBJ2-1; the match to TRBD2 covers 10 bases. The CDR3 has 14 residues. Losses at the gene ends were 4 bases for V and 4 bases for J; bases not matched to a gene: 1. Per germline, CDR1 SNHLY and CDR2 FYNNEI. The CDR3 DNA follows: TGTGCCAGCAGTGGGACTAGCGGTTACAATGAGCAGTTCTTC. This gives the protein CASSGTSGYNEQFF.

The chain has TRBV19 and TRBJ2-6; the D gene is possibly TRBD2 (5 bases). The CDR3 runs to 14 residues. The V gene lost 7 bases and the J gene lost 4 bases, with 11 bases spanning the gap. Germline CDR1 is LNHDA and CDR2 is SQIVND (reference sequence). CDR3 DNA: TGTGCCAGTATGAGAGGGTCCGGGGCCAACGTCCTGACTTTC. Its protein product is CASMRGSGANVLTF.

This clone was observed once. The chain uses TRBV6-5 and TRBJ2-3; 7 bases are a match to TRBD2. V gave up 2 bases and J gave up 8 bases; unmatched junction bases: 7. The CDR3 is 14 residues long. Germline CDR1 and CDR2: MNHEY and SVGAGI. The CDR3 is CASSYQGGQGTQYF. The CDR3 DNA follows: TGTGCCAGCAGTTACCAGGGAGGGCAGGGTACGCAGTATTTT.

V gene TRBV4-3 combines with J gene TRBJ2-1; 10 bases match TRBD2. CDR3 length equals 16 residues. Trimming at V came to 1 base and at J to 4 bases, leaving 4 bases not matched to a gene. The germline CDR1 and CDR2 sequences are LGHNA and YSLEER. CDR3 bases: TGCGCCAGCAGCCAAGCAATAGCGGGGGGTTACAATGAGCAGTTCTTC. Amino acids: CASSQAIAGGYNEQFF.

This clone has only one observation. The chain uses TRBV5-1 and TRBJ1-1; tentative D call: TRBD1 (5 bases). The CDR3 is 16 residues long. The V and J ends lost 0 bases and 6 bases respectively, with 18 bases between them. Germline loops: CDR1 SGHRS, CDR2 YFSETQ. The CDR3 is CASSLGAGGMVAEAFF. In nucleotides, the CDR3 is TGCGCCAGCAGCTTGGGGGCCGGGGGGATGGTCGCTGAAGCTTTCTTT.